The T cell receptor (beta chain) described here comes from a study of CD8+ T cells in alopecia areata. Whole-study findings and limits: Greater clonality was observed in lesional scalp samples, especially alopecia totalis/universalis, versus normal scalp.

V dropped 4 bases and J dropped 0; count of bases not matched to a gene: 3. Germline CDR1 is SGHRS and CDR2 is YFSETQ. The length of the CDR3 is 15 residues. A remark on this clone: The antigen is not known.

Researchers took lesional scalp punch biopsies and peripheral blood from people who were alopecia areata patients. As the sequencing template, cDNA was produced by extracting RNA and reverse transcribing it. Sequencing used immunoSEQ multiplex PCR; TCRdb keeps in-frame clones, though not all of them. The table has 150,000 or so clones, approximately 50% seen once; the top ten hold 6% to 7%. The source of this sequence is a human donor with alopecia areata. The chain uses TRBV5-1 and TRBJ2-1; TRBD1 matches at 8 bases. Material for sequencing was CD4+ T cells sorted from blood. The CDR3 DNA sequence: TGCGCCAGCAGCGTCACAGGGGGCTCCTACAATGAGCAGTTCTTC. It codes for CASSVTGGSYNEQFF. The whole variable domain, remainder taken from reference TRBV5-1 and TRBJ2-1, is KAGVTQTPRYLIKTRGQQVTLSCSPISGHRSVSWYQQTPGQGLQFLFEYFSETQRNKGNFPGRFSGRQFSNSRSEMNVSTLELGDSALYLCASSVTGGSYNEQFFGPGTRLTVL.